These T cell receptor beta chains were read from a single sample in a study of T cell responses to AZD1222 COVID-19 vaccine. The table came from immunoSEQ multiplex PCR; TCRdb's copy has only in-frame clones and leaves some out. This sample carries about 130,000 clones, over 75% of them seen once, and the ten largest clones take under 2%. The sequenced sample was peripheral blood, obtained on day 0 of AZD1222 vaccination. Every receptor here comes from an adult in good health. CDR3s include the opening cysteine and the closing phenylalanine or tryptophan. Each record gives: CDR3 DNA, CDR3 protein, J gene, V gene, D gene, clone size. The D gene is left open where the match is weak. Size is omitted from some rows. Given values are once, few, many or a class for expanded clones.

CDR3nt: TGTGCCAGCAGCCGAGGCACTGAAGCTTTCTTT
CDR3aa: CASSRGTEAFF
j_gene: TRBJ1-1
v_gene: TRBV3-1/TRBV3-2
d_gene: .
abundance: few

CDR3nt: TGTGCCAGCAGTCAAGGACCCGGGACAGGGTTTTTC
CDR3aa: CASSQGPGTGFF
j_gene: TRBJ2-7
v_gene: TRBV12-3/TRBV12-4
d_gene: TRBD1
abundance: .

CDR3nt: TGCGCCAGCAGCTTGTTTAGCGGGGGGTCCTACAATGAGCAGTTCTTC
CDR3aa: CASSLFSGGSYNEQFF
j_gene: TRBJ2-1
v_gene: TRBV5-1
d_gene: TRBD2
abundance: .

CDR3nt: TGTGCCAGCAGTACTTTCTTAGTAGCTGAAGCTTTCTTT
CDR3aa: CASSTFLVAEAFF
j_gene: TRBJ1-1
v_gene: TRBV7-2
d_gene: .
abundance: once

CDR3nt: TGTGCCAGTAGTATAGGGGGTTTCACAGATACGCAGTATTTT
CDR3aa: CASSIGGFTDTQYF
j_gene: TRBJ2-3
v_gene: TRBV19
d_gene: .
abundance: few

CDR3nt: TGTGCCAGCAGTCTGGGGGGAGCCGGAAACACCATATATTTT
CDR3aa: CASSLGGAGNTIYF
j_gene: TRBJ1-3
v_gene: TRBV5-4
d_gene: .
abundance: .

CDR3nt: TGTGCCAGCAGTTACCGGGGTGGGTTCGAGACCCAGTACTTC
CDR3aa: CASSYRGGFETQYF
j_gene: TRBJ2-5
v_gene: TRBV6-5
d_gene: .
abundance: .

CDR3nt: TGTGCCAGTAGTGGGGCAACCAGAAGCAATCAGCCCCAGCATTTT
CDR3aa: CASSGATRSNQPQHF
j_gene: TRBJ1-5
v_gene: TRBV19
d_gene: .
abundance: .

CDR3nt: TGTGCCAGCAGCGTAGTTGAAGGCGAGCAGTACTTC
CDR3aa: CASSVVEGEQYF
j_gene: TRBJ2-7
v_gene: TRBV9
d_gene: .
abundance: .

CDR3nt: TGCGCCAGCAGCCAAGGCGGGAGTGGCTACGAGCAGTACTTC
CDR3aa: CASSQGGSGYEQYF
j_gene: TRBJ2-7
v_gene: TRBV4-3
d_gene: TRBD2
abundance: .

CDR3nt: TGTGCCAGCTCAGGCTCCGGGACTAGCGGGGAGCAGTTCTTC
CDR3aa: CASSGSGTSGEQFF
j_gene: TRBJ2-1
v_gene: TRBV18
d_gene: TRBD2
abundance: .

CDR3nt: TGTGCCAGCTCACCACCGGGCTTATACACTGAAGCTTTCTTT
CDR3aa: CASSPPGLYTEAFF
j_gene: TRBJ1-1
v_gene: TRBV18
d_gene: .
abundance: .

CDR3nt: TGTGCCAGCAGCTTTCCGGGACAGGGGTTTTCTTCGAATTCACCCCTCCACTTT
CDR3aa: CASSFPGQGFSSNSPLHF
j_gene: TRBJ1-6
v_gene: TRBV6-2/TRBV6-3
d_gene: TRBD1
abundance: .

CDR3nt: TGTGCCAGCAGCCAAGTCGGGGTCGGCTACACCTTC
CDR3aa: CASSQVGVGYTF
j_gene: TRBJ1-2
v_gene: TRBV3-1/TRBV3-2
d_gene: .
abundance: .

CDR3nt: TGTGCCAGCAGCTTAGACCTACCGGGACCGCCGGACGAGCAGTACTTC
CDR3aa: CASSLDLPGPPDEQYF
j_gene: TRBJ2-7
v_gene: TRBV13
d_gene: .
abundance: .

CDR3nt: TGTGCCAGCAGCTTTCTAGGGACAGGGTCTAATTCACCCCTCCACTTT
CDR3aa: CASSFLGTGSNSPLHF
j_gene: TRBJ1-6
v_gene: TRBV7-3
d_gene: TRBD1
abundance: .

CDR3nt: TGTGCCAGCAGTTACGGGGAAGGCACAGATACGCAGTATTTT
CDR3aa: CASSYGEGTDTQYF
j_gene: TRBJ2-3
v_gene: TRBV6-2/TRBV6-3
d_gene: .
abundance: .

CDR3nt: TGTGCCAGCAGTTTAGCGCACGGGAGGACGCTGTTTTTT
CDR3aa: CASSLAHGRTLFF
j_gene: TRBJ1-4
v_gene: TRBV12-3/TRBV12-4
d_gene: .
abundance: .

CDR3nt: TGTGCCACCAGTGACATGGGGGTGGGCTACACCTTC
CDR3aa: CATSDMGVGYTF
j_gene: TRBJ1-2
v_gene: TRBV24-1
d_gene: .
abundance: .

CDR3nt: TGTGCCAGCAGCTTAGCTTTTGTAGTTTTAGCGGGTCCCGATACGCAGTATTTT
CDR3aa: CASSLAFVVLAGPDTQYF
j_gene: TRBJ2-3
v_gene: TRBV7-9
d_gene: TRBD2
abundance: .

CDR3nt: TGTGCCAGCAGCCCTATCACCGGGGAGCTGTTTTTT
CDR3aa: CASSPITGELFF
j_gene: TRBJ2-2
v_gene: TRBV28
d_gene: .
abundance: .

CDR3nt: TGTGCCAGCAGCTTATCACAGGGGACTGAAGCTTTCTTT
CDR3aa: CASSLSQGTEAFF
j_gene: TRBJ1-1
v_gene: TRBV7-3
d_gene: TRBD1
abundance: .

CDR3nt: TGTGCCAGCAGTTTATTGGGACAGGGGGGCACCAATGAAAAACTGTTTTTT
CDR3aa: CASSLLGQGGTNEKLFF
j_gene: TRBJ1-4
v_gene: TRBV27
d_gene: TRBD1
abundance: .

CDR3nt: TGTGCCAGCAGTCAAGACAGGGATCAAGGCTACACCTTC
CDR3aa: CASSQDRDQGYTF
j_gene: TRBJ1-2
v_gene: TRBV7-8
d_gene: TRBD1
abundance: .

CDR3nt: TGCGCCAGCAGTGAGGCGGATTCACCCCTCCACTTT
CDR3aa: CASSEADSPLHF
j_gene: TRBJ1-6
v_gene: TRBV10-2
d_gene: .
abundance: .

CDR3nt: TGTGCCAGCTCACCACCGATCGGGACTAGCGGGCCCGGGGAGCTGTTTTTT
CDR3aa: CASSPPIGTSGPGELFF
j_gene: TRBJ2-2
v_gene: TRBV18
d_gene: TRBD2
abundance: .

CDR3nt: TGTGCCAGCAGCTTAAGTGTGAATCAGCCCCAGCATTTT
CDR3aa: CASSLSVNQPQHF
j_gene: TRBJ1-5
v_gene: TRBV7-2
d_gene: .
abundance: once

CDR3nt: TGTGCCAGCACTTCAAGGGCAGATCATTCACCCCTCCACTTT
CDR3aa: CASTSRADHSPLHF
j_gene: TRBJ1-6
v_gene: TRBV28
d_gene: .
abundance: .

CDR3nt: TGTGCCAGCAGCGCCCGACTAGCGCGGCAGTATTTT
CDR3aa: CASSARLARQYF
j_gene: TRBJ2-3
v_gene: TRBV7-2
d_gene: TRBD2
abundance: few

CDR3nt: TGTGCCAGCAGTTCAGGGATGGATGAGCAGTTCTTC
CDR3aa: CASSSGMDEQFF
j_gene: TRBJ2-1
v_gene: TRBV7-3
d_gene: .
abundance: .

CDR3nt: TGTGCCAGCAGTCAAAGACAAGGGAGGAATGAAAAACTGTTTTTT
CDR3aa: CASSQRQGRNEKLFF
j_gene: TRBJ1-4
v_gene: TRBV6-5
d_gene: .
abundance: once

CDR3nt: TGTGCCAGTAGTATAGTTCCTGGGTCTAGCTCTATGGACATTCAGTACTTC
CDR3aa: CASSIVPGSSSMDIQYF
j_gene: TRBJ2-4
v_gene: TRBV19
d_gene: .
abundance: .

CDR3nt: TGTGCCAGCAGAGCCCGGGACAGCGGAAACACCATATATTTT
CDR3aa: CASRARDSGNTIYF
j_gene: TRBJ1-3
v_gene: TRBV6-1
d_gene: TRBD1
abundance: .

CDR3nt: TGTGCCACCAGTCCCAGTCGGGGGTTTGGCTATGGCTACACCTTC
CDR3aa: CATSPSRGFGYGYTF
j_gene: TRBJ1-2
v_gene: TRBV24-1
d_gene: .
abundance: .

CDR3nt: TGCGCCAGCAGTGAGTCGAAAGGGACAGAGAATGAGCAGTTCTTC
CDR3aa: CASSESKGTENEQFF
j_gene: TRBJ2-1
v_gene: TRBV10-1
d_gene: TRBD1
abundance: .